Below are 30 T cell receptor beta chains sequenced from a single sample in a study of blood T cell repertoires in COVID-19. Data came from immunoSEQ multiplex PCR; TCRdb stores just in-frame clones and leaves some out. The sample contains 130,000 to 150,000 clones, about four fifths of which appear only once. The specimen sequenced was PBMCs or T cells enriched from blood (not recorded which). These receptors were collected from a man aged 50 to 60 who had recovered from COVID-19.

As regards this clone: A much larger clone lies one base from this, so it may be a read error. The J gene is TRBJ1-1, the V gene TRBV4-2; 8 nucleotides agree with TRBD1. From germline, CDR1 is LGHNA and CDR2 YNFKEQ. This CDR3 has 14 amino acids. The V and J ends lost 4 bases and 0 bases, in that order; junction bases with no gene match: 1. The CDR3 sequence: CASSRTGMNTEAFF. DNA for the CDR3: TGTGCCAGCAGCCGGACAGGGATGAACACTGAAGCTTTCTTT.

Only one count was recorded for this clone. The CDR3 DNA reads as TGTGCCAGCAGCCATAGAGGGGGAAGTTATGAAAAACTGTTTTTT. This translates into CASSHRGGSYEKLFF. The rearrangement joins TRBV11-2 to TRBJ1-4; a possible D gene is TRBD1 (6 bases). The V and J ends lost 5 bases and 6 bases respectively, with 16 bases between them. CDR3 length: 15 amino acids. CDR1 and CDR2 (germline): SGHAT, FQNNGV.

The CDR3, as DNA: TGTGCCAGAAGCTCTTCCCCCAGGGGCAGTGGAAACACCATATATTTT. Its translation: CARSSSPRGSGNTIYF. The chain has TRBV5-3 and TRBJ1-3; maybe TRBD1 (6 bases). TRBV5-3 is known as an ORF, though its function is uncertain. The CDR3 is 16 amino acids. V was shortened by 3 bases and J by 3 bases, with 16 bases between the two germline ends.

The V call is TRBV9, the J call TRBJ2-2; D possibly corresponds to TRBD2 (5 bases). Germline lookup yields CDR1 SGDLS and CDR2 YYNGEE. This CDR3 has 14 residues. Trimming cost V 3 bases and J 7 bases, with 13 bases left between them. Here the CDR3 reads CASSDVLGVGELFF. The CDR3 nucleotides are TGTGCCAGCAGCGACGTTCTCGGGGTCGGGGAGCTGTTTTTT.

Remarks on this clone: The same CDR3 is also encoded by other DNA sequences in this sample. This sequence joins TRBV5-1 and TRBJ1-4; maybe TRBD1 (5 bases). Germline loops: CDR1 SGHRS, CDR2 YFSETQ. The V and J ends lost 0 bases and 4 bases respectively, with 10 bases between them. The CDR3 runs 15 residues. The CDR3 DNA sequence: TGCGCCAGCAGCTTGGCCGGGCAGGGTAATGAAAAACTGTTTTTT. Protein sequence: CASSLAGQGNEKLFF.

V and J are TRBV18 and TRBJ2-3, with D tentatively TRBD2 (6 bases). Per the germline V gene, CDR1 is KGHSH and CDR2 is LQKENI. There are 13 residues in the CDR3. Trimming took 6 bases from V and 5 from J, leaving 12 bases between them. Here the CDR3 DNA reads TGTGCCAGCTCCCAGACTAGTGGAGATACGCAGTATTTT. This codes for CASSQTSGDTQYF.

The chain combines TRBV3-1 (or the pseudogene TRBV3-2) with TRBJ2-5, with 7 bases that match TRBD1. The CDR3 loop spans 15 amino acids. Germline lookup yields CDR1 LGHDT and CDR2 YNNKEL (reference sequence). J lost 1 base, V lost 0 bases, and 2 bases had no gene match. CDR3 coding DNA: TGTGCCAGCAGCCAAGACGGACAGGTCCAAGAGACCCAGTACTTC. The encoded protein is CASSQDGQVQETQYF.

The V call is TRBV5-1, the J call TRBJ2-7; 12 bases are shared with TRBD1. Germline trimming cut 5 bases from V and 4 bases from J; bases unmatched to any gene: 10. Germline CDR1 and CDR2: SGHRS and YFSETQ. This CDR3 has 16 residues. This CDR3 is CASRKNPGQGAYEQYF. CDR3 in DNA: TGCGCCAGCAGAAAAAATCCGGGACAGGGGGCTTACGAGCAGTACTTC.

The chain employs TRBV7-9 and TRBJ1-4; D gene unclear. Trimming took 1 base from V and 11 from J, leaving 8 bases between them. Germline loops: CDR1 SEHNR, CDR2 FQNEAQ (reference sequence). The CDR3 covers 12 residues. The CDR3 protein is CASSLGPDKLFF. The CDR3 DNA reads TGTGCCAGCAGCTTAGGGCCAGATAAACTGTTTTTT.

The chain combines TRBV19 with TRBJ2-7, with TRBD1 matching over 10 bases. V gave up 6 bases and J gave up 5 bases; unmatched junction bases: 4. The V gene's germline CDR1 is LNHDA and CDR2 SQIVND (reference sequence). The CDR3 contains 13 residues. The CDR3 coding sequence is TGTGCCAGTAGGGACAGGGGGTTACACGAGCAGTACTTC. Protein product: CASRDRGLHEQYF.

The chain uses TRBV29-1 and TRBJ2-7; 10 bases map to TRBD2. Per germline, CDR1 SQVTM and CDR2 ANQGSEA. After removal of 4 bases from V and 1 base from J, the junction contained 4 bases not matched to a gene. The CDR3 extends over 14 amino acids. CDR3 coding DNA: TGCAGCGTTGCCGAGCGGGGGGGATCCTACGAGCAGTACTTC. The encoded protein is CSVAERGGSYEQYF.

CDR3 sequence: CAISELGGVQETQYF. In DNA form, the CDR3 reads TGTGCCATCAGTGAATTAGGGGGGGTTCAAGAGACCCAGTACTTC. The rearrangement uses TRBV10-3 and TRBJ2-5; D may be TRBD2 (7 bases). The CDR3 runs 15 residues. Germline CDR1 reads ENHRY; CDR2 reads SYGVKD. Between the trimmed V and J ends, which lost 3 bases and 2 bases, there was a span of 13 bases.

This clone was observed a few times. CDR3 nucleotides: TGTGCCAGCAGTTTCCCGCGGGCCGCCTGGGCTTTCTTT. Amino acids: CASSFPRAAWAFF. The genes are TRBV28 and TRBJ1-1; the D is unclear. Trimming left V 3 bases short and J 11 bases short, with 16 bases between. This CDR3 spans 13 amino acids. CDR1 is MDHEN and CDR2 is SYDVKM in the germline V gene.

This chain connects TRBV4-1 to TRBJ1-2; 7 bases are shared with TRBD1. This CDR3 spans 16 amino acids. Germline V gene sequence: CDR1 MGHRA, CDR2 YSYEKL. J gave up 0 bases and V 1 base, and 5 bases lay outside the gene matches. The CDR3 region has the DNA TGCGCCAGCAGCCAAGGAACAGGGGAAGCTAACTATGGCTACACCTTC. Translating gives CASSQGTGEANYGYTF.

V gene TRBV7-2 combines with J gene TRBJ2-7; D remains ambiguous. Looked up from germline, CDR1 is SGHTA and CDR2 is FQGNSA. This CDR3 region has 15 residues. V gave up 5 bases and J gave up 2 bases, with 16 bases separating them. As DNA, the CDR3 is TGTGCCAGCAGCCAACCCGGAGTCTGGACCTACGAGCAGTACTTC. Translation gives CASSQPGVWTYEQYF.

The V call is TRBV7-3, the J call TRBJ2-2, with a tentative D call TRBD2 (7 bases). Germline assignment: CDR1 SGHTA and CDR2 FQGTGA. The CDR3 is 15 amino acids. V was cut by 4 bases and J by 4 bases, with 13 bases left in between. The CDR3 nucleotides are TGTGCCAGCAGCTCTCGGGGGGCAGGCACCGGGGAGCTGTTTTTT. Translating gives CASSSRGAGTGELFF.

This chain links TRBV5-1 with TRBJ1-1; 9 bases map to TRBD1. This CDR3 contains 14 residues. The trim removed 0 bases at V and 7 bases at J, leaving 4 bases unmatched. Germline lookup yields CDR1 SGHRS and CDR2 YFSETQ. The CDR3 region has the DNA TGCGCCAGCAGCTTGGCCTTGGGACAGGGTGAAGCTTTCTTT. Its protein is CASSLALGQGEAFF.

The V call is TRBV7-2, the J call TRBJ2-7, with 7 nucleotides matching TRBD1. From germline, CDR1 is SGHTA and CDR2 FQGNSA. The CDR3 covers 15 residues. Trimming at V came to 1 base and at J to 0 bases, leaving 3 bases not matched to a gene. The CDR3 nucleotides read TGTGCCAGCAGCTTAGGGGCAGGGGGCTCCTACGAGCAGTACTTC. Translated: CASSLGAGGSYEQYF.

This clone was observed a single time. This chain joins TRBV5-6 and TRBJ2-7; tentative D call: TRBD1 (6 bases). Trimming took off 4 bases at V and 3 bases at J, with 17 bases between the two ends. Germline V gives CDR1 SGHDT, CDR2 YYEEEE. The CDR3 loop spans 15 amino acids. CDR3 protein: CASSEQGPIYYEQYF. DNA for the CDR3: TGTGCCAGCAGCGAACAGGGCCCCATATACTACGAGCAGTACTTC.

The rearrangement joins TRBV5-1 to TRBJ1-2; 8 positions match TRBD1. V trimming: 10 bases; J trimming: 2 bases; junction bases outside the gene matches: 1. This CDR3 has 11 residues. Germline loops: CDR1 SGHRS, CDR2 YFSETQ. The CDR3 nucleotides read TGCGCCCGGGACAGGAACTATGGCTACACCTTC. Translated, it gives CARDRNYGYTF.

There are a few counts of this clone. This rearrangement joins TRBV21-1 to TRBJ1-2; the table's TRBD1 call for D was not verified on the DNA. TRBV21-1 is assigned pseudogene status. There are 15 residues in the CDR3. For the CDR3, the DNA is TGTGCCAGCAGCGCCCGTAAGGGGACAGACTATGGCTACACCTTC. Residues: CASSARKGTDYGYTF.

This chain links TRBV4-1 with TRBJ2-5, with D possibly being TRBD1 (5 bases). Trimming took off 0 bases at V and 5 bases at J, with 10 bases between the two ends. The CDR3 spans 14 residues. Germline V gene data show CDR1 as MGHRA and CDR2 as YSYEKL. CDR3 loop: CASSQEQGRETQYF. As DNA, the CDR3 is TGCGCCAGCAGCCAAGAGCAGGGAAGGGAGACCCAGTACTTC.

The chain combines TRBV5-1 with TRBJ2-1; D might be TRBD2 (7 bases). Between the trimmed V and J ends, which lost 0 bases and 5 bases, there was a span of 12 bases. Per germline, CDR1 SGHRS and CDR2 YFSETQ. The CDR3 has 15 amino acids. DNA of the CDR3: TGCGCCAGCAGCTTGGTCGGGGGGCTTCACAATGAGCAGTTCTTC. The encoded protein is CASSLVGGLHNEQFF.

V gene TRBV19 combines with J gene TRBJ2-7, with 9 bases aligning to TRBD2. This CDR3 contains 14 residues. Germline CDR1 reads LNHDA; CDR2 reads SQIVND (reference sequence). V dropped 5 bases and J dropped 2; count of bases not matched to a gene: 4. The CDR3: CASSDSGGPYEQYF. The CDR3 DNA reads TGTGCCAGTAGTGATAGCGGGGGCCCCTACGAGCAGTACTTC. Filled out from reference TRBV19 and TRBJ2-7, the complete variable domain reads DGGITQSPKYLFRKEGQNVTLSCEQNLNHDAMYWYRQDPGQGLRLIYYSQIVNDFQKGDIAEGYSVSREKKESFPLTVTSAQKNPTAFYLCASSDSGGPYEQYFGPGTRLTVT.

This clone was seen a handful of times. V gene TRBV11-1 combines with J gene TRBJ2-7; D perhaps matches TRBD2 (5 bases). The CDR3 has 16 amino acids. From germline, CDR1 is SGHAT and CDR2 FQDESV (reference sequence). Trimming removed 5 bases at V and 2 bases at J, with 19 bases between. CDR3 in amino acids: CASSPRQMRAAYEQYF. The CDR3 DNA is TGTGCCAGCAGCCCACGGCAGATGAGGGCGGCCTACGAGCAGTACTTC.

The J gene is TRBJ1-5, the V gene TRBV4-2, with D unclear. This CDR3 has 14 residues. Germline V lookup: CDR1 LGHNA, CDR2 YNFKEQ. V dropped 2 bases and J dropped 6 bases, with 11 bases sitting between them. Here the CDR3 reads CASSQSALGQPQHF. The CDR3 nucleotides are TGTGCCAGCAGCCAAAGCGCGTTGGGTCAGCCCCAGCATTTT.

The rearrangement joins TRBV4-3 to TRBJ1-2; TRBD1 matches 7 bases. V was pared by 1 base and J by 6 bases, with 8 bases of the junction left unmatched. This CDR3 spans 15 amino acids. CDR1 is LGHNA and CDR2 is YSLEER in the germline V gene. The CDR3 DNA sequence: TGCGCCAGCAGCCAAGGAGACAGGGCACTGGATGGCTACACCTTC. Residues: CASSQGDRALDGYTF.

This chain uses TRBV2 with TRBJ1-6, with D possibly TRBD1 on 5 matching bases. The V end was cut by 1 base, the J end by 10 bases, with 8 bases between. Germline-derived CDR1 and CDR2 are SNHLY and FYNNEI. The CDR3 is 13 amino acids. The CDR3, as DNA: TGTGCCAGCAGTGAAGTGGGGGGATCACCCCTCCACTTT. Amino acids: CASSEVGGSPLHF.

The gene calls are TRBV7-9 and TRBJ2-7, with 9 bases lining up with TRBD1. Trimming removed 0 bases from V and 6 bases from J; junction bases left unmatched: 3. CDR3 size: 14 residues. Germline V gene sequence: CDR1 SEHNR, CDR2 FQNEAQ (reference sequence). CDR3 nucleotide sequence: TGTGCCAGCAGCTTAGCTGGACAGGGGATCGAGCAGTACTTC. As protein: CASSLAGQGIEQYF.

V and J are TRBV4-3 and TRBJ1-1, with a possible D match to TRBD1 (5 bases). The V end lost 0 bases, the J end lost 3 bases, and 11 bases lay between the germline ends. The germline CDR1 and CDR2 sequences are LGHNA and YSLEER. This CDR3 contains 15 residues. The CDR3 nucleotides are TGCGCCAGCAGCCAAGATCCTGGGGGGGACACTGAAGCTTTCTTT. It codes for CASSQDPGGDTEAFF.